The 23 T cell receptor beta chains listed next were all sequenced from one sample in a study of blood T cell repertoires in COVID-19. Method: immunoSEQ multiplex PCR; TCRdb's copy keeps in-frame clones and lacks some. The sample shows about 150,000 clones, about four fifths of them seen only once. Source material: peripheral blood. The receptors shown here come from a woman aged 55-69 years with active or convalescent COVID-19.

The V and J genes are TRBV28 and TRBJ2-1; D may be TRBD1 (6 bases). The germline gives CDR1 MDHEN, CDR2 SYDVKM. CDR3 size: 15 residues. The ends were cut back, 2 bases at V and 3 bases at J, with 11 bases in the middle. CDR3 residues: CASSLTRGGYNEQFF. CDR3 sequence (DNA): TGTGCCAGCAGTTTAACTAGAGGGGGCTACAATGAGCAGTTCTTC.

The chain joins TRBV19 to TRBJ1-5; tentatively, D is TRBD1 (6 bases). Germline loops: CDR1 LNHDA, CDR2 SQIVND (reference sequence). V was pared by 6 bases and J by 7 bases, with 16 bases between. CDR3 length equals 14 residues. The CDR3 nucleotides are TGTGCCAGTAGCCCGAAACCAGGGGTACAGCCCCAGCATTTT. Encoded protein: CASSPKPGVQPQHF.

The rearrangement uses TRBV7-9 and TRBJ2-1; 13 bases align to TRBD2. V lost 5 bases to trimming and J lost 7 bases; unmatched junction nucleotides: 8. Looked up from germline, CDR1 is SEHNR and CDR2 is FQNEAQ (reference sequence). The CDR3 spans 16 residues. CDR3 protein: CASSVPLAGGPNEQFF. CDR3 DNA sequence: TGTGCCAGCAGCGTACCACTAGCGGGAGGGCCTAATGAGCAGTTCTTC. Full variable domain (rest looked up from reference TRBV7-9 and TRBJ2-1): DTGVSQNPRHKITKRGQNVTFRCDPISEHNRLYWYRQTLGQGPEFLTYFQNEAQLEKSRLLSDRFSAERPKGSFSTLEIQRTEQGDSAMYLCASSVPLAGGPNEQFFGPGTRLTVL.

The chain carries TRBV28 and TRBJ1-5; tentative D call: TRBD1 (5 bases). This CDR3 region has 14 residues. V lost 3 bases to trimming and J lost 1 base, with 7 bases between them. CDR1 and CDR2 (germline): MDHEN, SYDVKM. The CDR3 coding sequence is TGTGCCAGCAGTTTGGGGCAGAGCAATCAGCCCCAGCATTTT. It translates to CASSLGQSNQPQHF. Looking up the rest from reference TRBV28 and TRBJ1-5 gives the full variable domain: DVKVTQSSRYLVKRTGEKVFLECVQDMDHENMFWYRQDPGLGLRLIYFSYDVKMKEKGDIPEGYSVSREKKERFSLILESASTNQTSMYLCASSLGQSNQPQHFGDGTRLSIL.

The V and J genes are TRBV7-9 and TRBJ1-5; TRBD1 matches at 7 bases. Losses at the gene ends were 3 bases for V and 2 bases for J; bases not matched to a gene: 4. From germline, CDR1 is SEHNR and CDR2 FQNEAQ (reference sequence). The CDR3 is 15 residues long. CDR3 bases: TGTGCCAGCAGCTTCGAGGGACAGCGCAATCAGCCCCAGCATTTT. It yields the protein CASSFEGQRNQPQHF.

The chain joins TRBV2 to TRBJ2-7; 12 bases are shared with TRBD2. This CDR3 spans 14 amino acids. In germline, CDR1 is SNHLY, CDR2 FYNNEI. After removal of 7 bases from V and 1 base from J, the junction contained 2 bases not matched to a gene. CDR3 coding DNA: TGTGCCAGCAAGGGGACTAGCGGGTCCTACGAGCAGTACGTC. It is translated as CASKGTSGSYEQYV.

Here the CDR3 DNA reads TGTGCCAGTAGTATAGGACTAGCGGGAGTTCTTCGCGGAAACATTCAGTACTTC. This sequence encodes CASSIGLAGVLRGNIQYF. The rearrangement links TRBV19 to TRBJ2-4; 12 bases are shared with TRBD2. V trimming: 1 base; J trimming: 6 bases; junction bases outside the gene matches: 10. CDR3 length: 18 amino acids. CDR1 is LNHDA and CDR2 is SQIVND in the germline V gene (reference sequence).

This rearrangement joins TRBV28 to TRBJ1-1; 7 bases map to TRBD1. Germline values: CDR1 MDHEN, CDR2 SYDVKM. J was trimmed by 4 bases and V by 6 bases; bases with no gene match: 5. This CDR3 has 13 residues. The CDR3 reads CASRETGTTEAFF. The CDR3 nucleotides read TGTGCCAGCAGGGAGACAGGGACCACTGAAGCTTTCTTT.

The chain uses TRBV24-1 and TRBJ2-2; TRBD1 matches 8 bases. Germline V gives CDR1 KGHDR, CDR2 SFDVKD. The CDR3 has 14 amino acids. The junction had 1 base not matched to a gene; V was cut back by 7 bases and J by 1 base. CDR3 sequence reads: CATRGTGNTGELFF. DNA of the CDR3: TGTGCCACCAGGGGGACAGGGAACACCGGGGAGCTGTTTTTT.

The chain recombines TRBV4-3 with TRBJ2-1; 7 bases are a match to TRBD2. V was clipped by 2 bases and J by 7 bases; unmatched bases: 11. The CDR3 loop spans 16 amino acids. Germline V gene data show CDR1 as LGHNA and CDR2 as YSLEER. The CDR3 coding sequence is TGCGCCAGCAGCCAATCGGTGGGCGGGAGTCGGAATGAGCAGTTCTTC. Protein product: CASSQSVGGSRNEQFF.

The J gene is TRBJ2-1, the V gene TRBV7-2, with D tentatively TRBD1 (5 bases). CDR1 is SGHTA, CDR2 FQGNSA, per germline. The ends were cut back, 1 base at V and 4 bases at J, with 14 bases in the middle. The CDR3 runs to 16 residues. CDR3 residues: CASSLVIGAGYNEQFF. CDR3 bases: TGTGCCAGCAGCTTAGTTATAGGCGCAGGGTACAATGAGCAGTTCTTC.

The sample holds a few counts of this clone. V is TRBV28 and J is TRBJ2-7; unclear D gene. The CDR3 is 17 residues long. Trimming removed 5 bases from V and 2 bases from J, with 22 bases in between. Germline CDR1 and CDR2: MDHEN and SYDVKM. DNA of the CDR3: TGTGCCAGCAGTGCTACCACATCGGCCCACAGTACCTACGAGCAGTACGTC. As protein: CASSATTSAHSTYEQYV.

The rearrangement uses TRBV28 and TRBJ2-7, with 7 nucleotides matching TRBD2. After removal of 7 bases from V and 7 bases from J, the junction contained 13 bases not matched to a gene. CDR3 length equals 14 residues. Germline V gene sequence: CDR1 MDHEN, CDR2 SYDVKM. The CDR3 spells CASNNSGTTGEQYV. The DNA for the CDR3 is TGTGCCAGCAACAACTCCGGGACTACCGGGGAGCAGTACGTC.

This clone has a handful of counts. The CDR3 DNA reads as TGTGCCAGCAGTTATTCCTCCGGGACAGGGGGCAACACCGGGGAGCTGTTTTTT. Translation gives CASSYSSGTGGNTGELFF. V is TRBV5-4 and J is TRBJ2-2, with 12 bases lining up with TRBD1. The CDR3 loop spans 18 amino acids. The germline V gene encodes CDR1 SGHNT and CDR2 YYREEE (reference sequence). Germline trimming cut 5 bases from V and 2 bases from J; bases unmatched to any gene: 10.

For the CDR3, the DNA is TGTGCCAGCAGCTCTCAGACAGGGGGCGCCTACGAGCAGTACTTC. This codes for CASSSQTGGAYEQYF. V usage is TRBV7-2 and J usage is TRBJ2-7; TRBD1 matches at 10 bases. Germline V gene sequence: CDR1 SGHTA, CDR2 FQGNSA. The length of the CDR3 is 15 residues. V trimming: 4 bases; J trimming: 2 bases; junction bases outside the gene matches: 5.

The chain couples TRBV9 to TRBJ2-5; 13 bases fit TRBD2. Per germline, CDR1 SGDLS and CDR2 YYNGEE. The CDR3 runs 16 residues. The V segment lost 2 bases and the J segment 2 bases; nucleotides outside the gene matches: 3. The CDR3 is CASSVGTSGIQETQYF. In nucleotides, the CDR3 is TGTGCCAGCAGCGTGGGGACTAGCGGGATTCAAGAGACCCAGTACTTC.

V usage is TRBV10-2 and J usage is TRBJ2-1; 11 bases match TRBD2. V lost 5 bases and J lost 8; bases outside the gene matches: 14. Looked up from germline, CDR1 is WSHSY and CDR2 is SAAADI. This CDR3 is built from 17 residues. The CDR3 DNA sequence: TGCGCCAGCAGTAGGAACTTAGCGGGGGGGCCCCTGGATGAGCAGTTCTTC. Amino acid sequence: CASSRNLAGGPLDEQFF.

J is TRBJ2-1 and V is TRBV7-6; 7 bases fit TRBD2. Germline CDR1 reads SGHVS; CDR2 reads FNYEAQ. This CDR3 contains 16 residues. V gave up 5 bases and J gave up 4 bases; unmatched junction bases: 11. CDR3 sequence: CASSRYSGSGYNEQFF. The CDR3 nucleotides are TGTGCCAGCAGCCGTTATAGCGGGTCGGGGTACAATGAGCAGTTCTTC.

The chain has TRBV6-1 and TRBJ1-1; 7 positions agree with TRBD1. Germline V CDR1 and CDR2: MNHNS, SASEGT. V shed 2 bases, J shed 5 bases, and the junction held 11 bases outside the gene matches. The CDR3 runs to 16 residues. In nucleotides, the CDR3 is TGTGCCAGCAGTGAATTTCGGGGACAGTTAGTGACTGAAGCTTTCTTT. Translated, it gives CASSEFRGQLVTEAFF.

The chain recombines TRBV4-2 with TRBJ1-3; D is undetermined. Germline CDR1 LGHNA, CDR2 YNFKEQ. The CDR3 extends over 15 amino acids. The V end was cut by 4 bases, the J end by 2 bases, with 12 bases between. Here the CDR3 DNA reads TGTGCCAGCAGCCGGGCCGTCGCCACTGGAAACACCATATATTTT. It is translated as CASSRAVATGNTIYF.

The chain uses TRBV6-4 and TRBJ1-1; D unclear. CDR3 length equals 13 residues. Trimming stripped 4 bases from V and 2 bases from J, with 8 bases between. Looked up from germline, CDR1 is MRHNA and CDR2 is SNTAGT. In DNA form, the CDR3 reads TGTGCCAGCAGTGCCGGGATAAACACTGAAGCTTTCTTT. This encodes CASSAGINTEAFF.

The chain links TRBV5-1 to TRBJ2-7; D uncertain. V shed 5 bases and J shed 2 bases, with 11 bases lying between them. Germline V gives CDR1 SGHRS, CDR2 YFSETQ. CDR3 length: 13 residues. CDR3 sequence reads: CASSRGPAYEQYF. Written as DNA, the CDR3 is TGCGCCAGCAGTCGTGGCCCCGCCTACGAGCAGTACTTC.

The CDR3: CAWATGTGQNQPQHF. CDR3 in DNA: TGTGCCTGGGCCACGGGGACAGGGCAAAATCAGCCCCAGCATTTT. The rearrangement uses TRBV30 and TRBJ1-5; 9 bases are shared with TRBD1. Germline CDR1 and CDR2: GTSNPN and SVGIG (reference sequence). The length of the CDR3 is 15 residues. The J segment lost 4 bases and the V segment lost 5 bases, leaving 9 bases of the junction unmatched.